The 20 T cell receptor beta chains listed next were all sequenced from one sample in a study of blood T cell repertoires in COVID-19. The data were produced by immunoSEQ multiplex PCR, yet TCRdb's version contains in-frame clones alone and is incomplete. This table holds about 21,000 clones, roughly 80% found once. Source material: peripheral blood. These TCRs come from a human donor in a cohort sampled during active COVID-19.

This rearrangement joins TRBV2 to TRBJ1-1; 7 bases fit TRBD1. CDR1 and CDR2 from the germline V gene are SNHLY and FYNNEI. The CDR3 is 12 residues long. The trim removed 6 bases at V and 8 bases at J, leaving 6 bases unmatched. CDR3 sequence reads: CASSNRGVEAFF. Here the CDR3 DNA reads TGTGCCAGCAGCAACAGGGGTGTAGAAGCTTTCTTT.

The J gene is TRBJ1-1, the V gene TRBV6-2 or TRBV6-3, with D possibly matching TRBD1 (6 bases). The CDR3 sequence is 16 residues long. The ends were cut back, 4 bases at V and 1 base at J, with 16 bases in the middle. The germline V gene has CDR1 MNHEY and CDR2 SVGEGT. This CDR3 reads CASSLSGAPWNTEAFF. CDR3 in DNA: TGTGCCAGCAGTTTATCAGGGGCCCCCTGGAACACTGAAGCTTTCTTT.

The CDR3 here is CAWRDNRGGGYEQYF. The CDR3 DNA reads TGTGCCTGGAGAGATAACAGGGGGGGAGGGTACGAGCAGTACTTC. V usage is TRBV30 and J usage is TRBJ2-7; D may be TRBD1 (8 bases). The germline gives CDR1 GTSNPN, CDR2 SVGIG (reference sequence). V was shortened by 3 bases and J by 4 bases, with 19 bases between the two germline ends. The CDR3 runs 15 residues. Using reference TRBV30 and TRBJ2-7 for the parts outside the CDR3, the full variable domain is SQTIHQWPATLVQPVGSPLSLECTVEGTSNPNLYWYRQAAGRGLQLLFYSVGIGQISSEVPQNLSASRPQDRQFILSSKKLLLSDSGFYLCAWRDNRGGGYEQYFGPGTRLTVT.

The J gene is TRBJ1-6, the V gene TRBV5-4; 7 nucleotides agree with TRBD1. The CDR3 runs 14 residues. The V segment lost 4 bases and the J segment 7 bases; nucleotides outside the gene matches: 5. Germline V lookup: CDR1 SGHNT, CDR2 YYREEE (reference sequence). In DNA form, the CDR3 reads TGTGCCAGCAGCCGAGGGACAGACAATTCACCCCTCCACTTT. Its translation is CASSRGTDNSPLHF.

V is TRBV3-1 (or the pseudogene TRBV3-2) and J is TRBJ1-4, with D hard to call. V was shortened by 1 base and J by 4 bases, with 10 bases between the two germline ends. This CDR3 comprises 15 residues. Germline V gives CDR1 LGHDT, CDR2 YNNKEL (reference sequence). The CDR3 loop reads CASSQAGDVNEKLFF. In DNA, the CDR3 is TGTGCCAGCAGCCAAGCGGGAGACGTTAATGAAAAACTGTTTTTT.

Only a few counts were recorded for this clone. The chain couples TRBV5-6 to TRBJ2-7; D unresolved. The length of the CDR3 is 13 residues. V lost 3 bases to trimming and J lost 5 bases, with 12 bases between them. Germline V gene data show CDR1 as SGHDT and CDR2 as YYEEEE. The CDR3 coding sequence is TGTGCCAGCAGCTCCCGCCCAGGCCACGAGCAGTACTTC. Translation gives CASSSRPGHEQYF. Full variable domain (remainder filled in from reference TRBV5-6 and TRBJ2-7): DAGVTQSPTHLIKTRGQQVTLRCSPKSGHDTVSWYQQALGQGPQFIFQYYEEEERQRGNFPDRFSGHQFPNYSSELNVNALLLGDSALYLCASSSRPGHEQYFGPGTRLTVT.

The chain couples TRBV6-5 to TRBJ2-7, with unresolved D. There are 11 residues in the CDR3. The germline V gene encodes CDR1 MNHEY and CDR2 SVGAGI. The germline V and J ends were trimmed by 2 bases and 4 bases, with 3 bases remaining between them. CDR3 sequence: CASSYLYEQYF. CDR3 DNA sequence: TGTGCCAGCAGTTACCTATACGAGCAGTACTTC.

A single count supports this clone. V usage is TRBV19 and J usage is TRBJ1-5; D call uncertain. The CDR3 covers 16 residues. V was pared by 3 bases and J by 0 bases, with 12 bases between. Germline CDR1 is LNHDA and CDR2 is SQIVND (reference sequence). The DNA for the CDR3 is TGTGCCAGTAGTATCCGATGGTCCTATAGCAATCAGCCCCAGCATTTT. Protein product: CASSIRWSYSNQPQHF.

The chain couples TRBV27 to TRBJ1-1, with D tentatively TRBD1 (6 bases). Looked up from germline, CDR1 is MNHEY and CDR2 is SMNVEV (reference sequence). The CDR3 consists of 14 residues. V was shortened by 8 bases and J by 0 bases, with 13 bases between the two germline ends. The DNA for the CDR3 is TGTGCCAGCGGACGGGGGGGGCTGAACACTGAAGCTTTCTTT. This encodes CASGRGGLNTEAFF.

This chain joins TRBV23-1 and TRBJ2-7, with a tentative D call TRBD2 (5 bases). TRBV23-1 is an ORF; its function is uncertain. The CDR3 loop spans 18 amino acids. V gave up 2 bases and J gave up 5 bases, with 25 bases separating them. This CDR3 reads CASSQTVPGGWAPDEQYF. The CDR3 DNA is TGCGCCAGCAGTCAAACCGTGCCCGGAGGATGGGCGCCTGACGAGCAGTACTTC.

The chain joins TRBV5-1 to TRBJ2-7; 12 nucleotides agree with TRBD1. Germline CDR1 is SGHRS and CDR2 is YFSETQ. Losses at the gene ends were 4 bases for V and 0 bases for J; bases not matched to a gene: 11. There are 18 residues in the CDR3. The DNA of the CDR3 is TGCGCCAGCAGCGCCGGGGACAGGGGGCGTCCCCGCTCCTACGAGCAGTACTTC. It yields the protein CASSAGDRGRPRSYEQYF.

The chain combines TRBV7-8 with TRBJ2-5; TRBD2 matches 13 bases. V dropped 5 bases and J dropped 3; count of bases not matched to a gene: 15. Germline V gene sequence: CDR1 SGHVS, CDR2 FQNEAQ. The CDR3 is 19 residues long. CDR3 DNA: TGTGCCAGCAGCCCATACCGACTAGCGGGGGGCCAAACTAAAGAGACCCAGTACTTC. Amino acids: CASSPYRLAGGQTKETQYF.

The chain couples TRBV30 to TRBJ1-5; D not resolved. Germline V gives CDR1 GTSNPN, CDR2 SVGIG (reference sequence). The CDR3 consists of 13 residues. Trimming took off 0 bases at V and 2 bases at J, with 5 bases between the two ends. The CDR3 loop reads CAWSVSGNQPQHF. Here the CDR3 DNA reads TGTGCCTGGAGTGTGTCGGGCAATCAGCCCCAGCATTTT.

CDR3 DNA: TGTGCCAGCAGCCGTACAGCCGGGACAGACTCTGGAAACACCATATATTTT. This gives the protein CASSRTAGTDSGNTIYF. The gene calls are TRBV16 and TRBJ1-3; TRBD1 agrees at 7 bases. There are 17 residues in the CDR3. Germline trimming cut 4 bases from V and 0 bases from J; bases unmatched to any gene: 9. CDR1 KGHSY and CDR2 FQNENV come from the germline V gene.

The chain joins TRBV4-3 to TRBJ1-2; TRBD1 aligns across 10 bases. The CDR3 length is 16 residues. V shed 1 base and J 4 bases; nucleotides not matched to a gene: 6. Per the germline V gene, CDR1 is LGHNA and CDR2 is YSLEER. The CDR3 spells CASSQAGTGVSYGYTF. CDR3 in DNA: TGCGCCAGCAGCCAAGCCGGGACAGGGGTGTCCTATGGCTACACCTTC.

This clone was recorded only once. The junction departs from the called germline gene at one end, perhaps through a read error. This rearrangement joins TRBV5-1 to TRBJ2-1; perhaps TRBD2 as D (5 bases). The CDR3 is 15 amino acids. CDR1 and CDR2 from the germline V gene are SGHRS and YFSETQ. CDR3 DNA sequence: TGCGCCAGCAGCTTGAACGGGGAATTGACGAATGAACAGTTCTTC. Residues: CASSLNGELTNEQFF.

The V and J genes are TRBV5-1 and TRBJ2-6; the match to TRBD1 covers 7 bases. J gave up 0 bases and V 3 bases, and 0 bases lay outside the gene matches. CDR3 length equals 15 residues. CDR1 is SGHRS and CDR2 is YFSETQ in the germline V gene. CDR3 DNA: TGCGCCAGCAGCTCAGGGGGCTCTGGGGCCAACGTCCTGACTTTC. It encodes CASSSGGSGANVLTF.

The rearrangement joins TRBV2 to TRBJ1-1; D is unclear. The CDR3 is made up of 13 amino acids. The V end lost 6 bases, the J end lost 2 bases, and 10 bases lay between the germline ends. Per the germline V gene, CDR1 is SNHLY and CDR2 is FYNNEI. CDR3 amino acids: CASRWSGNTEAFF. CDR3 nucleotide sequence: TGTGCCAGCAGGTGGTCGGGTAACACTGAAGCTTTCTTT.

The J gene is TRBJ2-7, the V gene TRBV30; weak D call: TRBD1 (6 bases). The V end lost 5 bases, the J end lost 7 bases, and 15 bases lay between the germline ends. The length of the CDR3 is 12 residues. The V gene's germline CDR1 is GTSNPN and CDR2 SVGIG (reference sequence). CDR3 in amino acids: CAWGVRDKEQYF. The CDR3, as DNA: TGTGCCTGGGGAGTCCGGGACAAGGAGCAGTACTTC.

This sequence joins TRBV7-8 and TRBJ1-3, with D unresolved. The CDR3 spans 12 residues. CDR1 is SGHVS, CDR2 FQNEAQ, per germline. V lost 2 bases and J lost 4, with 3 bases in between. DNA for the CDR3: TGTGCCAGCAGCTTACTGGGAAACACCATATATTTT. Translating it yields CASSLLGNTIYF.